This TCR beta chain emerged from a study of early T cells in non-severe SARS-CoV-2 infection. Overall study context: The study sequenced bulk RNA from unsorted whole blood, with chains unpaired.

Study results and limitations: Anti-spike CD8 specificities were favored by VDJdb matching, whose results missed private and CD4 specificities.

This CDR3 has 15 residues. Trimming removed 5 bases from V and 4 bases from J; junction bases left unmatched: 5. CDR1 is MNHEY and CDR2 is SVGEGT in the germline V gene. In the library, individual cDNA molecules carried attached unique molecular identifiers. In TCRdb, the 5' RACE reads were re-called with MiXCR into one record per CDR3 protein. The sample contains 98,000 or so distinct CDR3 sequences, around an eighth of which appear only once. This clonotype occurred a few times. The antigen remains unidentified. The chain combines TRBV6-2 or TRBV6-3 with TRBJ2-2; 9 nucleotides align to TRBD1. The clonotype was recovered from an adult who was a healthcare worker with PCR-confirmed SARS-CoV-2 infection or an uninfected control (not recorded which). Input material: whole blood. The DNA for the CDR3 is TGTGCCAGCAGTCCAATACAGGGGGCCACCGGGGAGCTGTTTTTT. Its translation: CASSPIQGATGELFF.